The rows below give T cell receptor beta chains drawn from one sample of a study of blood T cell repertoires in COVID-19. Profiling relied on immunoSEQ multiplex PCR, and the TCRdb table lists in-frame clones only, not all of them. The sample has approximately 290,000 clones, around 89% seen once. Sample: peripheral blood. The receptors stem from a man aged 30 to 45 with acute or convalescent COVID-19. Each CDR3 is given with its conserved first and last residue. D genes are given only for firm matches. Only part of the rows carry a size: once, few, many, or a class if the clone is expanded.

TRBV7-6	17	.	TRBJ1-2	.	TGTGCCAGCAGCTTAGGGGTCAGGGCGGAAGGTTCCAATGGCTACACCTTC	CASSLGVRAEGSNGYTF
TRBV4-1	14	.	TRBJ2-5	TRBD2	TGCGCCAGCAGCCAGGGACTAGCTTCGGAGACCCAGTACTTC	CASSQGLASETQYF
TRBV6-5	16	.	TRBJ2-1	TRBD2	TGTGCCAGCAGTTACTCCCTGACTAGCGGTACCAATGAGCAGTTCTTC	CASSYSLTSGTNEQFF
TRBV7-9	15	.	TRBJ2-7	.	TGTGCCAGCAGCCCCCATAATACAGGGAAATACGAGCAGTACTTC	CASSPHNTGKYEQYF
TRBV5-1	19	.	TRBJ2-1	TRBD2	TGCGCCAGCAGCTTGTCCGCCATGGCGATAGCGGGAGGGCACGATGAGCAGTTCTTC	CASSLSAMAIAGGHDEQFF
TRBV7-9	13	few	TRBJ1-1	TRBD1	TGTGCCAGCCAAGGGGGCCCCTACACTGAAGCTTTCTTT	CASQGGPYTEAFF
TRBV7-2	15	.	TRBJ1-2	TRBD1	TGTGCCAGCAGCTTAGCAGGACAGGGGAACTATGGCTACACCTTC	CASSLAGQGNYGYTF
TRBV2	15	.	TRBJ2-2	.	TGTGCCAGCAGTGGTACCGGTCAGGGTGGCGGGGAGCTGTTTTTT	CASSGTGQGGGELFF
TRBV18	14	.	TRBJ1-2	.	TGTGCCAGCTCACCGGCGGCGGTTGACTATGGCTACACCTTC	CASSPAAVDYGYTF
TRBV4-1	16	.	TRBJ2-5	TRBD1	TGCGCCAGCAGCTCGGCCCGACAGGGCGTCCGAGAGACCCAGTACTTC	CASSSARQGVRETQYF
TRBV18	16	.	TRBJ1-2	.	TGTGCCAGCTCACCAGCACAGGGTAAAGCAAACTATGGCTACACCTTC	CASSPAQGKANYGYTF
TRBV6-6	14	.	TRBJ2-3	TRBD2	TGTGCCAGCAGTCACGGACTAGTTGCGAATACGCAGTATTTT	CASSHGLVANTQYF
TRBV19	14	.	TRBJ2-7	.	TGTGCCAGTAGTATAGGGGGGCAGCCCTACGAGCAGTACTTC	CASSIGGQPYEQYF
TRBV3-1/TRBV3-2	19	.	TRBJ2-6	.	TGTGCCAGCAGCCAAGATTGGATTCGGGAGCCATTCTGGGCCAACGTCCTGACTTTC	CASSQDWIREPFWANVLTF
TRBV3-1/TRBV3-2	16	few	TRBJ2-1	TRBD1	TGTGCCAGCAGCCAAAGGACGGGACAGGGAAGGGGTGAGCAGTTCTTC	CASSQRTGQGRGEQFF
TRBV3-1/TRBV3-2	13	.	TRBJ1-2	TRBD1	TGTGCCAGCAGCCTGCGGACAGGGGAAGGCTACACCTTC	CASSLRTGEGYTF
TRBV18	15	.	TRBJ2-3	.	TGTGCCAGCCGCCGGAGCATAGCGGCCACAGATACGCAGTATTTT	CASRRSIAATDTQYF
TRBV28	13	.	TRBJ2-7	.	TGTGCCAGCAGTCCCGGGAACTCCTACGAGCAGTACTTC	CASSPGNSYEQYF
TRBV6-5	12	.	TRBJ2-5	.	TGTGCCAGCAATTACCCCGAAGAGACCCAGTACTTC	CASNYPEETQYF
TRBV3-1/TRBV3-2	13	.	TRBJ1-1	.	TGTGCCAGCAGCCGGAGACAGTCCTATGAAGCTTTCTTT	CASSRRQSYEAFF
TRBV7-6	15	.	TRBJ2-7	TRBD2	TGTGCCAGCAGCTCAGCAACGGGACTACGGGCCGAGCAGTACTTC	CASSSATGLRAEQYF
TRBV2	13	.	TRBJ1-2	TRBD1	TGTGCCAGCCACCCGGACAGGATCTATGGCTACACCTTC	CASHPDRIYGYTF
TRBV3-1/TRBV3-2	14	.	TRBJ1-5	.	TGTGCCAGCAGCCAAGATCATAGCAATCAGCCCCAGCATTTT	CASSQDHSNQPQHF
TRBV29-1	12	once	TRBJ1-2	.	TGCAGCGCCCGACAGGATAACTATGGCTACACCTTC	CSARQDNYGYTF
TRBV29-1	11	once	TRBJ1-2	.	TGCAGCGCCGGGGAGGCGCGCGGCTACACCTTC	CSAGEARGYTF
TRBV6-4	16	.	TRBJ1-2	.	TGTGCCAGCAGTGACAATAGGGTCAGGGGTACCGATGGCTACACCTTC	CASSDNRVRGTDGYTF
TRBV2	15	.	TRBJ1-5	.	TGTGCCAGCAGTGAATTCGGCGGGGATGGACGGCCCCAGCATTTT	CASSEFGGDGRPQHF
TRBV5-8	14	.	TRBJ1-1	TRBD1	TGTGCCAGCAGCTCTAGACAGGGGAACACTGAAGCTTTCTTT	CASSSRQGNTEAFF
TRBV11-2	16	.	TRBJ2-1	TRBD1	TGTGCCAGCAGTTTCGCGGACAGGGGGCTTCAGGATGAGCAGTTCTTC	CASSFADRGLQDEQFF
TRBV14	16	.	TRBJ2-4	.	TGTGCCAGCAGCCAAGACTACAGTATAGCCAAAAACATTCAGTACTTC	CASSQDYSIAKNIQYF
TRBV4-1	14	.	TRBJ1-1	.	TGCGCCAGCAGCCAAGGGCTCTTGAACACTGAAGCTTTCTTT	CASSQGLLNTEAFF
TRBV9	15	.	TRBJ2-1	TRBD1	TGTGCCAGCAGCGTAGCAACAGGGGCCTACAATGAGCAGTTCTTC	CASSVATGAYNEQFF
TRBV28	16	.	TRBJ1-2	.	TGTGCCAGCAGTTTAATCACAGGCCCAGGCCTCTATGGCTACACCTTC	CASSLITGPGLYGYTF
TRBV18	15	.	TRBJ2-2	.	TGTGCCAGCTCTAAGGACAGCCATAACACCGGGGAGCTGTTTTTT	CASSKDSHNTGELFF
TRBV24-1	13	.	TRBJ2-7	TRBD1	TGTGCCACTGGGACAGGGGGCTTCCACGAGCAGTACTTC	CATGTGGFHEQYF
TRBV4-1	19	.	TRBJ1-3	.	TGCGCCAGCAGCCCCTCGGGGGGTCCCGAGGGACATTCTGGAAACACCATATATTTT	CASSPSGGPEGHSGNTIYF
TRBV4-1	15	.	TRBJ1-5	TRBD1	TGCGCCAGCAGCCAACCTGACAGGGGCCATCAGCCCCAGCATTTT	CASSQPDRGHQPQHF
TRBV5-1	15	.	TRBJ1-4	TRBD1	TGCGCCAGCAGCTTGGTGGGACAGGGGAATGAAAAACTGTTTTTT	CASSLVGQGNEKLFF
TRBV19	14	.	TRBJ2-1	TRBD1	TGTGCCAGTATGGGGGGACAGGGAGACAATGAGCAGTTCTTC	CASMGGQGDNEQFF
TRBV6-6	15	.	TRBJ1-5	.	TGTGCCAGCAAAGAACAGGTTTATAGCAATCAGCCCCAGCATTTT	CASKEQVYSNQPQHF
TRBV15	12	.	TRBJ2-2	.	TGTGCCACCAGCAGACGAGTCGGGGAGCTGTTTTTT	CATSRRVGELFF
TRBV11-2	15	once	TRBJ2-2	.	TGTGCCAGCAGCTTAGGCTGGCTAGAGGCCGGGGAGCTGTTTTTT	CASSLGWLEAGELFF
TRBV3-1/TRBV3-2	14	.	TRBJ2-3	TRBD1	TGTGCCAGCAGCCCTGACAGGGGCCGAGATACGCAGTATTTT	CASSPDRGRDTQYF
TRBV5-6	16	.	TRBJ1-6	TRBD1	TGTGCCAGCAGGGGGAACAGGGGTAATTATAATTCACCCCTCCACTTT	CASRGNRGNYNSPLHF
TRBV9	15	.	TRBJ1-2	.	TGTGCCAGCAGCGTATCGGTAGGGGATTTATATGGCTACACCTTC	CASSVSVGDLYGYTF
TRBV18	14	.	TRBJ1-4	TRBD1	TGTGCCAGCTCACCTGGACAGGGAAATGAAAAACTGTTTTTT	CASSPGQGNEKLFF
TRBV7-9	16	.	TRBJ2-2	TRBD1	TGTGCCAGCAGCTTTTTTGGGACAGGGAACACCGGGGAGCTGTTTTTT	CASSFFGTGNTGELFF
TRBV5-1	14	.	TRBJ2-3	.	TGCGCCAGCTCACCGAAGCCCCCATCCGATACGCAGTATTTT	CASSPKPPSDTQYF